One and the same sample provided the 25 T cell receptor beta chains below, sequenced in a study of CD8 T cells in ankylosing spondylitis. Whole-study results and caveats: Several highly homologous variants made up a TCR beta motif, and this motif appeared characteristic of ankylosing spondylitis blood.

Each CDR3 protein gets one entry after TCRdb re-called the 5' RACE reads with MiXCR. The sample has some 220,000 distinct CDR3 sequences, just under 7.5% seen once; the top ten hold over 12%. These TCRs' antigens remain unknown. Sequenced sample: blood, either unsorted or a sorted T cell fraction (not recorded which). These receptors were taken from a male donor with ankylosing spondylitis.

This clonotype was picked up many times. V usage is TRBV27 and J usage is TRBJ2-3; D is perhaps TRBD1 (5 bases). Between the trimmed V and J ends, which lost 4 bases and 1 base, there was a span of 15 bases. Germline V lookup: CDR1 MNHEY, CDR2 SMNVEV (reference sequence). The CDR3 extends over 16 amino acids. CDR3 amino acids: CASSSVGALGTDTQYF. The CDR3 coding sequence is TGTGCCAGCAGTTCCGTAGGGGCGCTGGGCACAGATACGCAGTATTTT.

The sample holds many counts of this clonotype. J is TRBJ2-1 and V is TRBV7-9, with a tentative D call TRBD1 (7 bases). The CDR3 is 16 residues long. In germline, CDR1 is SEHNR, CDR2 FQNEAQ (reference sequence). V lost 6 bases to trimming and J lost 6 bases, with 21 bases between them. CDR3 residues: CASSFSSGTAGNEQFF. Here the CDR3 DNA reads TGTGCCAGCAGTTTTTCCTCCGGGACAGCGGGCAATGAGCAGTTCTTC.

The sample holds a few counts of this clonotype. A much more abundant neighbour one base away suggests this may be a read error. This chain uses TRBV5-6 with TRBJ2-1, with 8 bases lining up with TRBD1. Germline trimming cut 4 bases from V and 8 bases from J; bases unmatched to any gene: 2. The CDR3 has 12 amino acids. The germline gives CDR1 SGHDT, CDR2 YYEEEE. CDR3 protein: CASSPTGDEQFF. CDR3 sequence (DNA): TGTGCCAGCAGCCCGACAGGGGATGAGCAGTTCTTC.

This clonotype has a count of ten or more. The gene calls are TRBV6-1 and TRBJ2-4, with TRBD1 as a possible D gene (7 bases). V was cut by 6 bases and J by 0 bases, with 24 bases left in between. The length of the CDR3 is 19 residues. Germline loops: CDR1 MNHNS, CDR2 SASEGT. This CDR3 is CASRNRTPGGRVAKNIQYF. CDR3 DNA: TGTGCCAGCAGGAACCGGACCCCAGGGGGGAGAGTAGCCAAAAACATTCAGTACTTC.

This clonotype showed up many times. The chain links TRBV9 to TRBJ2-7, with D unclear. The V end was cut by 0 bases, the J end by 4 bases, with 14 bases between. The CDR3 is made up of 15 amino acids. Germline V gene sequence: CDR1 SGDLS, CDR2 YYNGEE. CDR3 coding DNA: TGTGCCAGCAGCGTAGTAGGCAGTCCCGGGTACGAGCAGTACTTC. Translating it yields CASSVVGSPGYEQYF.

This clonotype has at least ten counts. The rearrangement uses TRBV12-3 or TRBV12-4 and TRBJ1-3, with D perhaps matching TRBD1 (5 bases). V lost 3 bases and J lost 2, with 8 bases in between. The CDR3 runs to 14 residues. The CDR3 sequence: CASSFIGAGNTIYF. For the CDR3, the DNA is TGTGCCAGCAGTTTCATAGGGGCTGGAAACACCATATATTTT.

This clonotype appeared many times. V and J are TRBV6-2 or TRBV6-3 and TRBJ2-1, with D unresolved. V was clipped by 6 bases and J by 3 bases, with 3 bases between them. There are 11 residues in the CDR3. Per germline, CDR1 MNHEY and CDR2 SVGEGT. CDR3 region: CASRIYNEQFF. Written as DNA, the CDR3 is TGTGCCAGCAGGATCTACAATGAGCAGTTCTTC.

CDR3 in amino acids: CASSLGTSRDTQYF. CDR3 DNA sequence: TGTGCCAGCAGCTTGGGGACGAGTCGAGATACGCAGTATTTT. V gene TRBV13 combines with J gene TRBJ2-3; D possibly matches TRBD1 or TRBD2 (5 bases each). The CDR3 sequence is 14 residues long. The V end was cut by 3 bases, the J end by 5 bases, with 12 bases between. Per the germline V gene, CDR1 is PRHDT and CDR2 is FYEKMQ (reference sequence).

The chain couples TRBV6-5 to TRBJ2-7; D might be TRBD1 (5 bases). This CDR3 has 15 amino acids. Germline assignment: CDR1 MNHEY and CDR2 SVGAGI. The germline V and J ends were trimmed by 6 bases and 1 base, with 16 bases remaining between them. The CDR3 DNA reads TGTGCCAGCAGCTATAGGCGGACAACATCCTACGAGCAGTACTTC. It yields the protein CASSYRRTTSYEQYF.

There are many counts of this clonotype. The chain has TRBV5-5 and TRBJ1-5; D is unclear. The CDR3 length is 16 residues. Germline-derived CDR1 and CDR2 are SGHKS and YYEKEE (reference sequence). Trimming pared 0 bases from V and 4 bases from J, leaving 14 bases between. This CDR3 reads CASSLATQKPNQPQHF. The CDR3 DNA sequence: TGTGCCAGCAGCTTGGCGACCCAAAAGCCTAATCAGCCCCAGCATTTT.

This clonotype was recorded many times. The V and J genes are TRBV4-1 and TRBJ1-5; D is undetermined. This CDR3 comprises 15 residues. Germline values: CDR1 MGHRA, CDR2 YSYEKL. With 1 base removed from V and 0 bases from J, the gap between germline ends came to 7 bases. In nucleotides, the CDR3 is TGCGCCAGCAGCCAAGTCGGGTATAGCAATCAGCCCCAGCATTTT. This translates into CASSQVGYSNQPQHF.

This clonotype appeared many times. This chain connects TRBV5-1 to TRBJ1-1; the D gene is possibly TRBD1 (6 bases). V was cut by 4 bases and J by 1 base, with 20 bases left in between. The CDR3 loop spans 17 amino acids. The germline V gene encodes CDR1 SGHRS and CDR2 YFSETQ. The DNA for the CDR3 is TGCGCCAGCAGCCCCCCGAGGGGGGGAGGGAGGAACACTGAAGCTTTCTTT. This gives the protein CASSPPRGGGRNTEAFF.

The V gene is TRBV19, the J gene TRBJ1-1, with D tentatively TRBD1 (5 bases). Germline V CDR1 and CDR2: LNHDA, SQIVND (reference sequence). V dropped 3 bases and J dropped 6 bases, with 5 bases sitting between them. This CDR3 has 11 residues. CDR3 bases: TGTGCCAGTAGTATGGGGGCTGAAGCTTTCTTT. It encodes CASSMGAEAFF.

This clonotype has a count of ten or more. This chain links TRBV7-2 with TRBJ2-1, with 10 bases fitting TRBD2. The CDR3 totals 12 residues. Germline CDR1 and CDR2: SGHTA and FQGNSA. With 5 bases clipped from V and 10 bases from J, the junction kept 2 bases outside the gene matches. This chain's CDR3 is CASSHSGREQFF. CDR3 DNA sequence: TGTGCCAGCAGCCATAGCGGGAGGGAGCAGTTCTTC.

This clonotype was seen ten or more times. The chain joins TRBV24-1 to TRBJ2-5; D is uncertain. Germline V gene sequence: CDR1 KGHDR, CDR2 SFDVKD. Trimming pared 9 bases from V and 1 base from J, leaving 5 bases between. This CDR3 region has 11 residues. For the CDR3, the DNA is TGTGCCACCTCGCTCCAAGAGACCCAGTACTTC. It is translated as CATSLQETQYF.

This clonotype occurred many times. The chain carries TRBV9 and TRBJ1-1, with no clear D. Germline CDR1 is SGDLS and CDR2 is YYNGEE. The CDR3 has 14 residues. V dropped 0 bases and J dropped 6 bases, with 12 bases sitting between them. CDR3 loop: CASSVDALAPEAFF. CDR3 nucleotide sequence: TGTGCCAGCAGCGTAGACGCCCTGGCCCCTGAAGCTTTCTTT.

This clonotype has ten or more counts. This rearrangement joins TRBV7-2 to TRBJ1-1; D is unclear. Trimming took 3 bases from V and 1 from J, leaving 12 bases between them. The CDR3 runs to 15 residues. The germline CDR1 and CDR2 sequences are SGHTA and FQGNSA. The CDR3 nucleotides read TGTGCCAGCAGCTTTGCCGTTACTTCGAACACTGAAGCTTTCTTT. Encoded protein: CASSFAVTSNTEAFF.

This clonotype appeared a few times. V is TRBV7-2 and J is TRBJ2-4; D may be TRBD2 (6 bases). The CDR3 has 15 residues. Germline V gives CDR1 SGHTA, CDR2 FQGNSA. V lost 5 bases and J 8 bases, leaving 19 bases between the germline ends. CDR3 in DNA: TGTGCCAGCAGCCCCCAGGTCGGGGGTTTAGACATTCAGTACTTC. The encoded protein is CASSPQVGGLDIQYF.

This clonotype was seen ten or more times. V and J are TRBV7-9 and TRBJ1-5; D gene unclear. Trimming removed 1 base at V and 3 bases at J, with 7 bases between. Germline CDR1 is SEHNR and CDR2 is FQNEAQ (reference sequence). This CDR3 has 14 residues. Written as DNA, the CDR3 is TGTGCCAGCAGCTTAGTGGGTCCCAATCAGCCCCAGCATTTT. It codes for CASSLVGPNQPQHF.

V is TRBV4-2 and J is TRBJ2-1; TRBD2 matches 7 bases. CDR1 LGHNA and CDR2 YNFKEQ come from the germline V gene. Trimming at V came to 0 bases and at J to 14 bases, leaving 13 bases not matched to a gene. CDR3 size: 15 residues. The chain's CDR3 is CASSQDSGEGLRKFF. The CDR3 DNA follows: TGTGCCAGCAGCCAAGATTCGGGGGAGGGCTTACGTAAGTTCTTC.

Many counts were recorded for this clonotype. The J gene is TRBJ2-2, the V gene TRBV11-1, with D perhaps matching TRBD2 (5 bases). The CDR3 extends over 18 amino acids. The V end was cut by 5 bases, the J end by 0 bases, with 19 bases between. Germline assignment: CDR1 SGHAT and CDR2 FQDESV (reference sequence). The CDR3 coding sequence is TGTGCCAGCAGCAAGAGCCGAGGGAGCGGATCGAACACCGGGGAGCTGTTTTTT. It encodes CASSKSRGSGSNTGELFF.

This clonotype was counted between two and nine times. The CDR3 DNA reads TGCGCCAGCAGCTTGGCCCGGAGCGGGGGGCAGTACAATGAAGGGCAGTTCTTC. Its protein is CASSLARSGGQYNEGQFF. The V gene is TRBV5-1, the J gene TRBJ2-1; TRBD2 agrees at 9 bases. In germline, CDR1 is SGHRS, CDR2 YFSETQ. CDR3 length equals 18 residues. The trim removed 0 bases at V and 12 bases at J, leaving 19 bases unmatched.

In this sample, this clonotype turned up many times. CDR3 bases: TGTGCCAGCAGCTTAACGGGACAGTCCTACGAGCAGTACTTC. Its translation is CASSLTGQSYEQYF. This sequence joins TRBV7-9 and TRBJ2-7, with 7 bases matching TRBD1. The CDR3 length is 14 residues. Germline V gene data show CDR1 as SEHNR and CDR2 as FQNEAQ (reference sequence). Trimming at V came to 2 bases and at J to 1 base, leaving 2 bases not matched to a gene.

This rearrangement joins TRBV28 to TRBJ2-7; 7 nucleotides align to TRBD1. This CDR3 has 14 amino acids. Trimming removed 10 bases from V and 3 bases from J; junction bases left unmatched: 12. Germline CDR1 MDHEN, CDR2 SYDVKM. CDR3 bases: TGTGCCACAGACCCGGGACAGCTTGGCTACGAGCAGTACTTC. Translating it yields CATDPGQLGYEQYF.

This chain links TRBV18 with TRBJ1-4, with D perhaps TRBD1 (6 bases). Germline CDR1 and CDR2: KGHSH and LQKENI. V lost 0 bases to trimming and J lost 3 bases, with 11 bases between them. CDR3 length equals 16 residues. Here the CDR3 reads CASSPPKGQPNEKLFF. CDR3 DNA: TGTGCCAGCTCACCACCGAAAGGACAGCCTAATGAAAAACTGTTTTTT.